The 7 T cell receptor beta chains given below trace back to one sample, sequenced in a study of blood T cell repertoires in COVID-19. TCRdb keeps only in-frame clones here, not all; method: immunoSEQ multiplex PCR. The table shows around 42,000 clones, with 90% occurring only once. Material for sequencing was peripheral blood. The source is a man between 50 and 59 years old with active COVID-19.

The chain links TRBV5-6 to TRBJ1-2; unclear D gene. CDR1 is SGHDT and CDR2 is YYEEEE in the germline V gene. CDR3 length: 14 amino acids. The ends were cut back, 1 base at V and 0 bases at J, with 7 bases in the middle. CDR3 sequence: CASSLTTANYGYTF. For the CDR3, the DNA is TGTGCCAGCAGCTTGACAACAGCTAACTATGGCTACACCTTC.

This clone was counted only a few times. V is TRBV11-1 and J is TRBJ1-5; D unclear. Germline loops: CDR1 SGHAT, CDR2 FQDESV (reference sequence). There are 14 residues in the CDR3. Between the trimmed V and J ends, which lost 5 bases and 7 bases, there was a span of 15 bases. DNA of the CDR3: TGTGCCAGCAGCATGGACGGGGAGAGGCAGCCCCAGCATTTT. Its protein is CASSMDGERQPQHF.

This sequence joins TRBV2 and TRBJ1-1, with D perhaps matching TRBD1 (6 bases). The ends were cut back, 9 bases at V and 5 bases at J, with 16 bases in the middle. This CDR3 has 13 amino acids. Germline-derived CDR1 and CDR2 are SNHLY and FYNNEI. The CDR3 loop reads CASFRQERTEAFF. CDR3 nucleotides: TGTGCCAGTTTTCGACAGGAGCGAACTGAAGCTTTCTTT.

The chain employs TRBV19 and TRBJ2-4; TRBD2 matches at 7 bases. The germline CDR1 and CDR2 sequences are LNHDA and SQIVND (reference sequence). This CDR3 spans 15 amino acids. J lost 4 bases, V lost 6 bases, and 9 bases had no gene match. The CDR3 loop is CASSPTGGLKNIQYF. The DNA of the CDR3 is TGTGCCAGTAGCCCAACGGGGGGACTAAAAAACATTCAGTACTTC.

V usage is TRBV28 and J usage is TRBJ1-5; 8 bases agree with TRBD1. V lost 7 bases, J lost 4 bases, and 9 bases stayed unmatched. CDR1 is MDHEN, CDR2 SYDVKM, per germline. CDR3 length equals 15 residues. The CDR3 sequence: CASNPEDRENQPQHF. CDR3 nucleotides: TGTGCCAGCAATCCCGAGGACAGGGAAAATCAGCCCCAGCATTTT.

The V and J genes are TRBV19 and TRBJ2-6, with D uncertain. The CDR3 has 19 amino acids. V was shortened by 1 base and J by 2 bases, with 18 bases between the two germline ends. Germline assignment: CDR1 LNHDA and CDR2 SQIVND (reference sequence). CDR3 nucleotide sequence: TGTGCCAGTAGTATAGGACCACCACAGATAGGTGCTGGGGCCAACGTCCTGACTTTC. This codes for CASSIGPPQIGAGANVLTF.

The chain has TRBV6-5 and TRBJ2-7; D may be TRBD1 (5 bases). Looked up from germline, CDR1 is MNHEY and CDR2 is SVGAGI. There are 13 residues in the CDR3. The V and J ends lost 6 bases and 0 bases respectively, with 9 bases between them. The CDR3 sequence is CASRRQNSYEQYF. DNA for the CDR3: TGTGCCAGCAGACGACAGAACTCCTACGAGCAGTACTTC.